Listed below are T cell receptor beta chains from one sample, sequenced in a study of blood T cell repertoires in COVID-19. Data came from immunoSEQ multiplex PCR; TCRdb stores just in-frame clones and leaves some out. The table lists about 250,000 clones, approximately 90% of them singletons. Sequenced: peripheral blood. The receptors stem from a man aged 18-30 years with active or convalescent COVID-19. Both conserved end residues are part of each CDR3. The D gene is left open where the match is weak. Not all rows give a size; the values are once, few, many and, for expanded clones, a class.

once	TRBD1	TRBV18	TRBJ1-1	CASSPGQGEAFF	TGTGCCAGCTCTCCCGGACAGGGCGAAGCTTTCTTT
-	TRBD1	TRBV5-8	TRBJ1-5	CASSPGTAGHSNQPQHF	TGTGCCAGCAGCCCGGGGACAGCAGGTCATAGCAATCAGCCCCAGCATTTT
-	TRBD1	TRBV5-1	TRBJ1-1	CASRPPDRMNTEAFF	TGCGCCAGCAGGCCTCCGGACAGGATGAACACTGAAGCTTTCTTT
-	-	TRBV27	TRBJ1-3	CASSFQGAGNTIYF	TGTGCCAGCAGTTTCCAGGGCGCTGGAAACACCATATATTTT
-	TRBD1	TRBV7-3	TRBJ1-3	CASSLGPGGSGNTIYF	TGTGCCAGCAGCTTAGGGCCAGGGGGCTCTGGAAACACCATATATTTT
once	-	TRBV15	TRBJ2-3	CATSSRQITDTQYF	TGTGCCACCAGCAGCCGCCAGATCACAGATACGCAGTATTTT
-	TRBD1	TRBV5-6	TRBJ1-2	CASSFNRGSGYTF	TGTGCCAGCAGCTTCAACAGGGGCTCTGGCTACACCTTC
-	-	TRBV6-5	TRBJ1-2	CASSHREGVWDGYTF	TGTGCCAGCAGCCACCGAGAGGGGGTATGGGATGGCTACACCTTC
-	-	TRBV7-2	TRBJ1-2	CASSPAPGGYTF	TGTGCCAGCAGCCCCGCCCCGGGGGGCTACACCTTC
few	-	TRBV6-5	TRBJ2-7	CASQVSDAYEQYF	TGTGCCAGCCAGGTGTCGGATGCCTACGAGCAGTACTTC
-	TRBD2	TRBV6-1	TRBJ2-1	CASSEKPGGVASGRAGNEQFF	TGTGCCAGCAGTGAAAAGCCTGGGGGGGTGGCTAGCGGGAGGGCCGGGAATGAGCAGTTCTTC
-	-	TRBV12-2	TRBJ1-2	CASRLDRWGTGPTRYGYTF	TGTGCAAGTCGCTTAGATCGGTGGGGAACAGGGCCCACCCGCTATGGCTACACCTTC
-	-	TRBV11-2	TRBJ1-2	CASSLDPKQGTLYGYTF	TGTGCCAGCAGCTTAGACCCCAAACAGGGTACGCTCTATGGCTACACCTTC
-	TRBD1	TRBV7-9	TRBJ1-1	CASSFFGTAFTNTEAFF	TGTGCCAGCAGCTTCTTCGGGACAGCCTTTACGAACACTGAAGCTTTCTTT
many	TRBD2	TRBV6-4	TRBJ2-1	CASSTTSGGAYEQFF	TGTGCCAGCAGCACAACTAGCGGGGGGGCCTATGAGCAGTTCTTC
-	TRBD1	TRBV2	TRBJ1-3	CASSFMTGAGNTIYF	TGTGCCAGCAGCTTTATGACAGGGGCTGGAAACACCATATATTTT
few	-	TRBV7-2	TRBJ1-1	CASSLVRGSEAFF	TGTGCCAGCAGCTTAGTGAGGGGGTCTGAAGCTTTCTTT
-	TRBD1	TRBV28	TRBJ1-2	CASSWTGNYGYTF	TGTGCCAGCAGCTGGACAGGGAACTATGGCTACACCTTC
-	-	TRBV7-3	TRBJ2-2	CASRSYSGNTGELFF	TGTGCCAGCAGGTCATACAGCGGGAACACCGGGGAGCTGTTTTTT
-	-	TRBV6-5	TRBJ1-2	CASSQLDTPHGYTF	TGTGCCAGCAGTCAATTGGACACACCGCATGGCTACACCTTC
-	TRBD2	TRBV19	TRBJ2-1	CASSIVTSGGINEQFF	TGTGCCAGTAGTATCGTGACTAGCGGGGGGATCAATGAGCAGTTCTTC
-	-	TRBV25-1	TRBJ1-2	CASSESISYGYTF	TGTGCCAGCAGTGAATCAATCAGCTATGGCTACACCTTC
-	TRBD1	TRBV13	TRBJ1-4	CASSFGRGQNEKLFF	TGTGCCAGCAGCTTTGGCAGGGGGCAGAATGAAAAACTGTTTTTT
once	TRBD1	TRBV18	TRBJ1-2	CASSPEGQANYGYTF	TGTGCCAGCTCACCAGAAGGACAGGCTAACTATGGCTACACCTTC
-	-	TRBV3-1/TRBV3-2	TRBJ2-5	CASSRITGSTVVQETQYF	TGTGCCAGCAGCCGCATAACGGGGTCGACCGTAGTACAAGAGACCCAGTACTTC
-	TRBD1	TRBV5-1	TRBJ1-1	CASSHYSTGSMNTEAFF	TGCGCCAGCAGCCACTATTCGACAGGGTCTATGAACACTGAAGCTTTCTTT
-	-	TRBV5-1	TRBJ2-2	CASSLVGGGSNTGELFF	TGCGCCAGCAGCTTGGTGGGCGGGGGCTCCAACACCGGGGAGCTGTTTTTT
-	-	TRBV19	TRBJ2-7	CASSPGPTPHEQYF	TGTGCCAGTAGTCCTGGGCCCACGCCCCACGAGCAGTACTTC
-	TRBD1	TRBV7-2	TRBJ1-1	CASSSRTGDTEAFF	TGTGCCAGCAGCTCCAGGACAGGGGACACTGAAGCTTTCTTT
-	TRBD1	TRBV7-9	TRBJ2-7	CASSSGDRHSYEQYF	TGTGCCAGCAGCTCCGGGGACAGGCACTCCTACGAGCAGTACTTC
few	-	TRBV27	TRBJ1-1	CASSSLMNTEAFF	TGTGCCAGCAGCTCTCTAATGAACACTGAAGCTTTCTTT
-	-	TRBV18	TRBJ2-7	CASSPPGQPGSEQYF	TGTGCCAGCTCACCACCGGGACAACCAGGGAGCGAGCAGTACTTC
few	-	TRBV30	TRBJ2-7	CAWSSGDSYEQYF	TGTGCCTGGAGTAGCGGAGACTCCTACGAGCAGTACTTC
-	-	TRBV3-1/TRBV3-2	TRBJ1-1	CASSTPGHFIGAFF	TGTGCCAGCAGCACTCCGGGACACTTTATTGGGGCTTTCTTT
-	-	TRBV6-6	TRBJ2-7	CASGLSGRSSYEQYF	TGTGCCAGCGGACTAAGCGGGCGCAGCTCCTACGAGCAGTACTTC
-	TRBD1	TRBV7-6	TRBJ1-4	CASSWDSATNEKLFF	TGTGCCAGCAGCTGGGACAGTGCAACTAATGAAAAACTGTTTTTT
-	TRBD1	TRBV20-1	TRBJ1-1	CSASGTGNTEAFF	TGCAGTGCTAGTGGGACAGGGAACACTGAAGCTTTCTTT
many	-	TRBV10-2	TRBJ1-3	CASSDPGTSGNTIYF	TGCGCCAGCAGTGACCCCGGGACAAGCGGAAACACCATATATTTT
-	TRBD1	TRBV18	TRBJ1-1	CASSPLTGRGTEAFF	TGTGCCAGCTCGCCCTTGACAGGGAGAGGCACTGAAGCTTTCTTT
-	-	TRBV2	TRBJ1-6	CASKSRGSSYNSPLHF	TGTGCCAGCAAAAGTCGGGGGAGTTCCTATAATTCACCCCTCCACTTT
-	TRBD1	TRBV7-3	TRBJ1-5	CASSEQGGQPQHF	TGTGCCAGCAGCGAACAGGGGGGACAGCCCCAGCATTTT
once	TRBD1	TRBV7-9	TRBJ1-5	CASSLGDRISNQPQHF	TGTGCCAGCAGCTTAGGGGACAGAATCAGCAATCAGCCCCAGCATTTT
-	TRBD2	TRBV10-1	TRBJ2-3	CASSASTSGTDTQYF	TGCGCCAGCAGTGCCTCAACTAGCGGTACAGATACGCAGTATTTT